This passage covers 25 T cell receptor beta chains from one sample sequenced in a study of B cell selection in AIRE deficiency. The assay was immunoSEQ multiplex PCR, and TCRdb's table has in-frame clones only and misses some. The data contain approximately 24,000 clones, roughly 95% of them seen just once; the ten biggest clones take up less than 0.2%. Conventional CD4 T cells were sorted as CD4+CD127+ cells. Sequencing was carried out using CD4+CD127+ conventional T cells sorted from PBMCs. The receptors were sampled from a human donor in good health.

V gene TRBV5-5 combines with J gene TRBJ1-1; possible D gene TRBD1, 5 bases. Germline-derived CDR1 and CDR2 are SGHKS and YYEKEE (reference sequence). The CDR3 is 13 residues long. Trimming shortened V by 3 bases and J by 1 base, and 7 bases separated the two germline ends. The CDR3 protein is CASSSQGNTEAFF. The CDR3 nucleotides read TGTGCCAGCAGCTCCCAGGGGAACACTGAAGCTTTCTTT.

This chain's CDR3 is CASSLGGGEETQYF. The CDR3 bases are TGTGCCAGCAGTTTAGGTGGAGGGGAAGAGACCCAGTACTTC. The J gene is TRBJ2-5, the V gene TRBV27; possibly TRBD2 for D (6 bases). CDR1 is MNHEY, CDR2 SMNVEV, per germline (reference sequence). Trimming took 2 bases from V and 3 from J, leaving 10 bases between them. CDR3 length equals 14 residues.

V usage is TRBV5-1 and J usage is TRBJ2-5; D unclear. Germline V lookup: CDR1 SGHRS, CDR2 YFSETQ. V was clipped by 5 bases and J by 3 bases, with 5 bases between them. The CDR3 spans 11 residues. In DNA, the CDR3 is TGCGCCAGCAGACGGGAAGAGACCCAGTACTTC. This codes for CASRREETQYF.

V usage is TRBV5-1 and J usage is TRBJ2-3; 7 nucleotides agree with TRBD1. This CDR3 has 15 residues. Germline V gene sequence: CDR1 SGHRS, CDR2 YFSETQ. The trim removed 0 bases at V and 2 bases at J, leaving 3 bases unmatched. The CDR3 sequence is CASSLDTGDTDTQYF. CDR3 DNA: TGCGCCAGCAGCTTGGATACAGGGGACACAGATACGCAGTATTTT.

This clone was recorded once. The V call is TRBV5-6, the J call TRBJ1-1; 9 bases are a match to TRBD1. V was clipped by 6 bases and J by 1 base; unmatched bases: 7. This CDR3 is built from 15 residues. Germline V gene data show CDR1 as SGHDT and CDR2 as YYEEEE. The CDR3 sequence is CASNPYRGRNTEAFF. CDR3 bases: TGTGCCAGCAACCCCTACAGGGGGCGGAACACTGAAGCTTTCTTT.

V is TRBV7-2 and J is TRBJ2-7, with D perhaps TRBD1 (6 bases). CDR3 size: 14 residues. V was clipped by 8 bases and J by 0 bases, with 14 bases between them. The germline gives CDR1 SGHTA, CDR2 FQGNSA. CDR3 sequence reads: CASFLGQNSYEQYF. The CDR3, as DNA: TGTGCCAGCTTCCTCGGACAGAACTCCTACGAGCAGTACTTC.

The chain combines TRBV27 with TRBJ2-3; no reliable D call. V lost 6 bases and J 3 bases, leaving 7 bases between the germline ends. The CDR3 extends over 12 amino acids. The germline V gene has CDR1 MNHEY and CDR2 SMNVEV (reference sequence). As DNA, the CDR3 is TGTGCCAGCAGCCGGATGACAGATACGCAGTATTTT. Amino acid sequence: CASSRMTDTQYF.

The CDR3 sequence is CASSLGYQTSNSPLHF. The CDR3 DNA is TGTGCCAGCTCACTAGGGTATCAGACGTCCAACTCACCCCTCCACTTT. This sequence joins TRBV18 and TRBJ1-6; D is uncertain. This CDR3 region has 16 residues. In germline, CDR1 is KGHSH, CDR2 LQKENI. V was pared by 4 bases and J by 10 bases, with 20 bases between.

This clone was picked up one time. V gene TRBV5-1 combines with J gene TRBJ1-1; possible D gene TRBD1, 5 bases. Trimming removed 2 bases from V and 4 bases from J, with 12 bases in between. Germline loops: CDR1 SGHRS, CDR2 YFSETQ. The CDR3 length is 14 residues. CDR3 region: CASSLRQGSTEAFF. The CDR3 region has the DNA TGCGCCAGCAGCTTAAGGCAGGGAAGCACTGAAGCTTTCTTT.

CDR3 region: CASSRTTSTDTQYF. The CDR3 nucleotides read TGCGCCAGCAGCCGAACTACCAGCACAGATACGCAGTATTTT. The chain combines TRBV5-1 with TRBJ2-3; D not certain. Trimming cost V 4 bases and J 0 bases, with 9 bases left between them. The CDR3 length is 14 residues. Germline assignment: CDR1 SGHRS and CDR2 YFSETQ. Drawing the rest from reference TRBV5-1 and TRBJ2-3, the complete variable domain is KAGVTQTPRYLIKTRGQQVTLSCSPISGHRSVSWYQQTPGQGLQFLFEYFSETQRNKGNFPGRFSGRQFSNSRSEMNVSTLELGDSALYLCASSRTTSTDTQYFGPGTRLTVL.

The chain has TRBV7-2 and TRBJ2-3; TRBD2 matches at 12 bases. CDR1 SGHTA and CDR2 FQGNSA come from the germline V gene. J gave up 2 bases and V 5 bases, and 2 bases lay outside the gene matches. This CDR3 spans 15 amino acids. CDR3 residues: CASSRTSGVTDTQYF. CDR3 nucleotides: TGTGCCAGCAGCCGGACTAGCGGGGTCACAGATACGCAGTATTTT.

This chain connects TRBV5-5 to TRBJ1-3; D remains ambiguous. Germline CDR1 is SGHKS and CDR2 is YYEKEE (reference sequence). This CDR3 is built from 13 residues. Trimming removed 7 bases at V and 2 bases at J, with 10 bases between. CDR3 sequence: CASAIGPGNTIYF. The CDR3 nucleotides are TGTGCCAGCGCCATCGGTCCTGGAAACACCATATATTTT.

This sequence joins TRBV18 and TRBJ2-1; TRBD2 might be the D (6 bases). This CDR3 is built from 15 residues. V was shortened by 4 bases and J by 9 bases, with 19 bases between the two germline ends. CDR1 and CDR2 from the germline V gene are KGHSH and LQKENI. The CDR3 sequence: CASSQTRGRVSEQFF. CDR3 DNA sequence: TGTGCCAGCTCACAGACTAGAGGTAGGGTCAGTGAGCAGTTCTTC.

CDR3 in DNA: TGCGCCAGCATAAAGGACAGGTTCAGCACTGAAGCTTTCTTT. This codes for CASIKDRFSTEAFF. The genes are TRBV4-1 and TRBJ1-1; 7 nucleotides match TRBD1. Germline assignment: CDR1 MGHRA and CDR2 YSYEKL. V lost 7 bases to trimming and J lost 4 bases; unmatched junction nucleotides: 9. The CDR3 totals 14 residues.

This clone was detected only once. The rearrangement joins TRBV5-1 to TRBJ2-2, with D tentatively TRBD1 (5 bases). The CDR3 totals 14 residues. V lost 8 bases, J lost 3 bases, and 14 bases lay in between. Germline lookup yields CDR1 SGHRS and CDR2 YFSETQ. CDR3 protein: CASTTDTYTGELFF. The CDR3, as DNA: TGCGCCAGTACCACGGACACGTACACCGGGGAGCTGTTTTTT.

The chain uses TRBV11-2 and TRBJ2-1; 7 positions match TRBD1. V lost 5 bases and J lost 10; bases outside the gene matches: 11. The CDR3 has 14 amino acids. In germline, CDR1 is SGHAT, CDR2 FQNNGV. The CDR3 nucleotides are TGTGCCAGCAGCCAAGAGGGGCAGGGGGTCGAGCAGTTCTTC. It codes for CASSQEGQGVEQFF.

As DNA, the CDR3 is TGTGCCAGCAAAGCGAGCCCGAACACCGGGGAGCTGTTTTTT. Translated, it gives CASKASPNTGELFF. The chain carries TRBV6-4 and TRBJ2-2, with no clear D. V was shortened by 7 bases and J by 0 bases, with 9 bases between the two germline ends. The germline gives CDR1 MRHNA, CDR2 SNTAGT. The CDR3 spans 14 residues.

J is TRBJ2-7 and V is TRBV6-6, with 13 bases fitting TRBD2. V lost 4 bases, J lost 2 bases, and 2 bases stayed unmatched. CDR1 and CDR2 (germline): MNHNY, SVGAGI (reference sequence). The CDR3 extends over 15 amino acids. The CDR3 loop is CASSSGTSGTYEQYF. The CDR3 nucleotides are TGTGCCAGCAGTTCTGGGACTAGCGGGACCTACGAGCAGTACTTC.

The V and J genes are TRBV14 and TRBJ2-4, with a possible D match to TRBD1 (6 bases). V was cut by 4 bases and J by 7 bases, with 8 bases left in between. Germline loops: CDR1 SGHDN, CDR2 FVKESK. The CDR3 has 12 residues. The CDR3 DNA reads TGTGCCAGCAGCCTTCAGGGGAACATTCAGTACTTC. It codes for CASSLQGNIQYF.

The chain combines TRBV2 with TRBJ1-5; D is perhaps TRBD1 (6 bases). Germline CDR1 is SNHLY and CDR2 is FYNNEI. The V gene lost 6 bases and the J gene lost 4 bases, with 19 bases spanning the gap. The length of the CDR3 is 16 residues. Here the CDR3 reads CASSDLPGTYNQPQHF. In DNA, the CDR3 is TGTGCCAGCAGCGACCTTCCAGGGACATATAATCAGCCCCAGCATTTT. The full variable domain, completed using reference TRBV2 and TRBJ1-5, is EPEVTQTPSHQVTQMGQEVILRCVPISNHLYFYWYRQILGQKVEFLVSFYNNEISEKSEIFDDQFSVERPDGSNFTLKIRSTKLEDSAMYFCASSDLPGTYNQPQHFGDGTRLSIL.

V and J are TRBV30 and TRBJ1-2, with TRBD1 identical over 8 bases. Germline V gene lookup returns CDR1 GTSNPN and CDR2 SVGIG (reference sequence). The CDR3 runs 14 residues. V lost 0 bases to trimming and J lost 7 bases; unmatched junction nucleotides: 7. The CDR3 spells CAWSVLSGGAGYTF. The CDR3 DNA reads TGTGCCTGGAGTGTACTATCAGGGGGCGCTGGCTACACCTTC.

This clone was seen a few times. The chain joins TRBV6-5 to TRBJ2-7; 9 bases agree with TRBD1. Per germline, CDR1 MNHEY and CDR2 SVGAGI. J lost 3 bases, V lost 4 bases, and 7 bases had no gene match. This CDR3 has 15 residues. For the CDR3, the DNA is TGTGCCAGCAGTTGGGGGAGGACAGGGGACTACGAGCAGTACTTC. Translating it yields CASSWGRTGDYEQYF.

The gene calls are TRBV6-6 and TRBJ1-2; 10 bases map to TRBD1. The CDR3 is 13 amino acids. V lost 6 bases and J lost 8; bases outside the gene matches: 6. Per germline, CDR1 MNHNY and CDR2 SVGAGI (reference sequence). The CDR3 DNA is TGTGCCAGCAGGGCCGGGACAGGGGCCGGCTACACCTTC. Its protein product is CASRAGTGAGYTF.

J is TRBJ1-2 and V is TRBV7-9; D is ambiguous. The CDR3 is 15 residues long. The ends were cut back, 5 bases at V and 4 bases at J, with 17 bases in the middle. Germline loops: CDR1 SEHNR, CDR2 FQNEAQ (reference sequence). CDR3 residues: CASSPHGQESYGYTF. The CDR3 nucleotides are TGTGCCAGCAGCCCCCACGGCCAGGAAAGCTATGGCTACACCTTC.

The genes are TRBV5-1 and TRBJ2-2; possibly TRBD1 for D (6 bases). CDR1 SGHRS and CDR2 YFSETQ come from the germline V gene. The CDR3 extends over 15 amino acids. V lost 1 base and J lost 4, with 11 bases in between. The CDR3 reads CASSLFRGLTGELFF. Written as DNA, the CDR3 is TGCGCCAGCAGCTTGTTCAGGGGCCTCACCGGGGAGCTGTTTTTT.